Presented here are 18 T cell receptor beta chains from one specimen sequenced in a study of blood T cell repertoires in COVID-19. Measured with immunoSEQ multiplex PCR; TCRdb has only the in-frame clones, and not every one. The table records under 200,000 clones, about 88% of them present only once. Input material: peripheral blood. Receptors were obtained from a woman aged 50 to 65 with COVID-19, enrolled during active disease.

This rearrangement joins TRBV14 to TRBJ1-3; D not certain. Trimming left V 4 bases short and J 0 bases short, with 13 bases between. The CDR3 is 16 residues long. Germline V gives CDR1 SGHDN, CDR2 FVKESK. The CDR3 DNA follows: TGTGCCAGCAGCCCACCTGGTACCTACTCTGGAAACACCATATATTTT. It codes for CASSPPGTYSGNTIYF.

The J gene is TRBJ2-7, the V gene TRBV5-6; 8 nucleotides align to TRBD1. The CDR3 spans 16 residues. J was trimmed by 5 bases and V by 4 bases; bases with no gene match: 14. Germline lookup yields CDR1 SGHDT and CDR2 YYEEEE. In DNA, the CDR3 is TGTGCCAGCAGCCGTCCCGGACAGGGAATTTTCCACGAGCAGTACTTC. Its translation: CASSRPGQGIFHEQYF.

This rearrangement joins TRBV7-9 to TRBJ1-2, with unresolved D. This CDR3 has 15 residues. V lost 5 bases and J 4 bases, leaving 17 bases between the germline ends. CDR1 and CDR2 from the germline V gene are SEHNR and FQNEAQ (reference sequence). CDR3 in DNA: TGTGCCAGCAGCCAACGCAACAGTCCAATCTATGGCTACACCTTC. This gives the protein CASSQRNSPIYGYTF.

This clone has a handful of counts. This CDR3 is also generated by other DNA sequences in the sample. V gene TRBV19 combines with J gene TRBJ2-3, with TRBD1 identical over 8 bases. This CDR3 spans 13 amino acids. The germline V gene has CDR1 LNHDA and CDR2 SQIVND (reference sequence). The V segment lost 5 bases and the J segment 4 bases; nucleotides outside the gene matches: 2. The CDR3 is CASSQGQADTQYF. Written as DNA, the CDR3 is TGTGCCAGTAGTCAGGGACAGGCAGATACGCAGTATTTT.

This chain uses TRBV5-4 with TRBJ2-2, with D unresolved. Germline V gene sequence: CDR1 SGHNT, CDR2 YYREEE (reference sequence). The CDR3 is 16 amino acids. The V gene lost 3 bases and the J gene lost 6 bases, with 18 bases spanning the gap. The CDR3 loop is CASSSQPTLGAGELFF. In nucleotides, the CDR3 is TGTGCCAGCAGCTCCCAACCCACTCTGGGCGCCGGGGAGCTGTTTTTT.

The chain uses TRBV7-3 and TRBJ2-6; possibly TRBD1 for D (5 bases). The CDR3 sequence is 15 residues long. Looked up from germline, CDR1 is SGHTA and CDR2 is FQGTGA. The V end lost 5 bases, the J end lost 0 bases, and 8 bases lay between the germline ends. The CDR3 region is CASSEDISGANVLTF. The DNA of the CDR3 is TGTGCCAGCAGCGAGGACATCTCTGGGGCCAACGTCCTGACTTTC.

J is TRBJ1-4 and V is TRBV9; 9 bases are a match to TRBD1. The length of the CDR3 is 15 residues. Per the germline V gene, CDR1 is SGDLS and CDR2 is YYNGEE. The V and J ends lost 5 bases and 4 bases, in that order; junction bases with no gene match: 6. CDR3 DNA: TGTGCCAGCAGTCCTCAGACAGGGGGTAATGAAAAACTGTTTTTT. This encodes CASSPQTGGNEKLFF.

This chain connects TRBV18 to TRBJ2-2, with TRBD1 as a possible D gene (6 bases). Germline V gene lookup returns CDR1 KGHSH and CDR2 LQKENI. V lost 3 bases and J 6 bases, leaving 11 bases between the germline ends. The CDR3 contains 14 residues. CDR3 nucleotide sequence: TGTGCCAGCTCACCTACACAGGGTTCCGGGGAGCTGTTTTTT. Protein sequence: CASSPTQGSGELFF.

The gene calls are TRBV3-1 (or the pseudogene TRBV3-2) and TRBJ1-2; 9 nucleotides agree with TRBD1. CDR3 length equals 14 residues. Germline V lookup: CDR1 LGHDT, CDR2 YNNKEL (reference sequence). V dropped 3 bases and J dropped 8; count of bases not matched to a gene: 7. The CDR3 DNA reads TGTGCCAGCAGCCACTGGACAGGGGAATACGGCTACACCTTC. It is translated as CASSHWTGEYGYTF.

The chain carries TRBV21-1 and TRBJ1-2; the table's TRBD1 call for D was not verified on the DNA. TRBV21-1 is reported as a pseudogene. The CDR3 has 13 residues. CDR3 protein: CASSARDRGRYTF. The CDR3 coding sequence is TGTGCCAGCAGCGCCCGGGACAGGGGCCGCTACACCTTC.

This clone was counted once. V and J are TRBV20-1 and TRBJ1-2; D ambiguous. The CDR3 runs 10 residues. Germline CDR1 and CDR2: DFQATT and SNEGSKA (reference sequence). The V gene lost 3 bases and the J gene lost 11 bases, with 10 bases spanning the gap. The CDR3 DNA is TGCAGTGCTAGGGAGGCGGGTTACACCTTC. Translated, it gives CSAREAGYTF.

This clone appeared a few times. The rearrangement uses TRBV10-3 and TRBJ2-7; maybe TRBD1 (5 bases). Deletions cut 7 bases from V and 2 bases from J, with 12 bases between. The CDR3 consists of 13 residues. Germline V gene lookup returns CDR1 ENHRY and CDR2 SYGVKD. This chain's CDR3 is CAINPTGTYEQYF. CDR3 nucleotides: TGTGCCATCAACCCCACAGGAACCTACGAGCAGTACTTC.

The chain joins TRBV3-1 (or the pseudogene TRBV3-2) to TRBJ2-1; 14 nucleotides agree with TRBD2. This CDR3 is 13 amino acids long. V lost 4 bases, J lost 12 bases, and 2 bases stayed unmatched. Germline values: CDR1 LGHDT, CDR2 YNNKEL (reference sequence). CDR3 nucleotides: TGTGCCAGCAGCCTCGGGACTAGCGGGGGGCAGTTCTTC. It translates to CASSLGTSGGQFF.

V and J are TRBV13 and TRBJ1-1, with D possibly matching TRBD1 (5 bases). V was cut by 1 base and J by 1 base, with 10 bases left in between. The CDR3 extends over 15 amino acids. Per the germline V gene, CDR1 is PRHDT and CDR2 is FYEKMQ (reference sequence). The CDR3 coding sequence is TGTGCCAGCAGCTTAGTGGGGGGGAAGAACACTGAAGCTTTCTTT. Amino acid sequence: CASSLVGGKNTEAFF.

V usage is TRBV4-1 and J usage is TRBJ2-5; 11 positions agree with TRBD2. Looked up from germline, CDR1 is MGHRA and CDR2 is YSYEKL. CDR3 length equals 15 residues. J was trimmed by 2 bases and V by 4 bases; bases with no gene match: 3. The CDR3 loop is CASSRLAGGQETQYF. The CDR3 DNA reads TGCGCCAGCAGCCGTCTAGCGGGGGGACAAGAGACCCAGTACTTC.

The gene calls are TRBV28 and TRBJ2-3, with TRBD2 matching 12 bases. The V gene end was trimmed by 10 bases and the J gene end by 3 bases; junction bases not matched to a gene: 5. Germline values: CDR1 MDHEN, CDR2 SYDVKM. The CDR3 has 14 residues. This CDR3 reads CATTGLAGTDTQYF. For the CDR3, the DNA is TGTGCCACCACCGGACTAGCGGGGACAGATACGCAGTATTTT.

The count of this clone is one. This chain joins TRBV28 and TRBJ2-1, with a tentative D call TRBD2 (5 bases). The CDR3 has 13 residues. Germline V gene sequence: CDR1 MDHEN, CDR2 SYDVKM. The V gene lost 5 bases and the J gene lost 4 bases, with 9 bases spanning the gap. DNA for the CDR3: TGTGCCAGCAGTGAACCGGGGTACAATGAGCAGTTCTTC. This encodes CASSEPGYNEQFF.

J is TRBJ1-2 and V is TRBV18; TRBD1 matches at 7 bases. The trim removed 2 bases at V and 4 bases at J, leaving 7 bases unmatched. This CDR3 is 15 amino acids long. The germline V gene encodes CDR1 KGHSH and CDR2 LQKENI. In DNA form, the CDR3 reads TGTGCCAGCTCACCAGCCGACAGGGTGCTCTATGGCTACACCTTC. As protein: CASSPADRVLYGYTF.